This TCR beta chain was obtained from a study of CD8+ T cells in alopecia areata. Study in general: Patients received oral tofacitinib, 5 to 10 mg twice daily, for moderate-to-severe alopecia areata.

cDNA serving as the sequencing template came from extracted, reverse transcribed RNA. TCRdb's table, derived via immunoSEQ multiplex PCR, lists solely in-frame clones and lacks some. Of approximately 180,000 clones detected, approximately 59% appear once; the ten largest clones hold approximately 14%. V lost 1 base, J lost 5 bases, and 21 bases lay in between. Germline lookup yields CDR1 SGHTA and CDR2 FQGNSA. This CDR3 comprises 17 residues. V and J are TRBV7-2 and TRBJ2-7; D is tentatively TRBD1 or TRBD2 (5 bases each). This TCR derives from a human donor with alopecia areata. This material consisted of CD4+ T cells sorted from blood, taken at week 0. CDR3 sequence reads: CASSLVTMVTRGDEQYF. For the CDR3, the DNA is TGTGCCAGCAGCTTAGTCACTATGGTCACCCGAGGGGACGAGCAGTACTTC.